This note documents a single T cell receptor (beta chain) sequence. Clones were sequenced by immunoSEQ multiplex PCR, and TCRdb holds only the in-frame ones, with some missing. The repertoire consists of roughly 1,100,000 clones, with about 74% occurring once and the leading ten covering approximately 1.5%. The sample is drawn from a study of shared clonotypes between healthy human individuals. The sample taken for sequencing was memory CD4+ T cells sorted from blood. Subset meaning: CD45RA-negative fraction. This clonotype was sampled from a man aged 18-30 years in good health.

The CDR3 DNA follows: TGTGCCAGCAGCCGGTTGACTAGCGGGAGGGGCAATGAGCAGTTCTTC. This codes for CASSRLTSGRGNEQFF. The V and J genes are TRBV7-2 and TRBJ2-1; 14 bases match TRBD2. The CDR3 consists of 16 residues. Germline lookup yields CDR1 SGHTA and CDR2 FQGNSA. After removal of 5 bases from V and 6 bases from J, the junction contained 6 bases not matched to a gene.